Following are 27 T cell receptor beta chains from one sample sequenced in a study of blood T cell repertoires in COVID-19. The assay was immunoSEQ multiplex PCR, and TCRdb's table has in-frame clones only and misses some. Among roughly 80,000 clones listed, more than 75% were seen once. The sample consisted of peripheral blood. These receptors were collected from a human donor in a cohort sampled during active COVID-19.

The chain joins TRBV15 to TRBJ2-7; D is undetermined. V lost 0 bases and J lost 0, with 15 bases in between. Germline assignment: CDR1 LNHNV and CDR2 YYDKDF (reference sequence). There are 17 residues in the CDR3. CDR3 sequence: CATSRDLHYPNSYEQYF. The CDR3, as DNA: TGTGCCACCAGCAGAGATTTGCACTACCCGAACTCCTACGAGCAGTACTTC.

This rearrangement joins TRBV6-5 to TRBJ1-2, with 9 bases matching TRBD1. Trimming at V came to 7 bases and at J to 4 bases, leaving 7 bases not matched to a gene. The length of the CDR3 is 14 residues. Germline V gene sequence: CDR1 MNHEY, CDR2 SVGAGI. The CDR3 spells CASMLQGAGYGYTF. Written as DNA, the CDR3 is TGTGCCAGCATGCTACAGGGGGCCGGCTATGGCTACACCTTC.

This clone was seen just once. The gene calls are TRBV5-4 and TRBJ1-2; the D is unclear. This CDR3 has 13 residues. Germline CDR1 SGHNT, CDR2 YYREEE (reference sequence). V shed 4 bases and J shed 0 bases, with 7 bases lying between them. The CDR3 coding sequence is TGTGCCAGCAGCCCCGACACTAACTATGGCTACACCTTC. It specifies CASSPDTNYGYTF.

The chain joins TRBV12-5 to TRBJ1-3; D is possibly TRBD1 (5 bases). Germline V gives CDR1 LGHNT, CDR2 FRNRAP. Trimming stripped 6 bases from V and 0 bases from J, with 12 bases between. The CDR3 runs to 15 residues. CDR3 bases: TGTGCTAGTGGGGGGGGACGACCCTCTGGAAACACCATATATTTT. The encoded protein is CASGGGRPSGNTIYF.

Worth noting for this clone: This sample includes further DNA sequences coding for the same CDR3. The chain links TRBV6-5 to TRBJ1-1; TRBD1 agrees at 7 bases. Trimming removed 7 bases from V and 4 bases from J; junction bases left unmatched: 6. The length of the CDR3 is 13 residues. CDR1 MNHEY and CDR2 SVGAGI come from the germline V gene. The CDR3 DNA reads as TGTGCCAGCAACAAACAGGGGAGCACTGAAGCTTTCTTT. Its translation is CASNKQGSTEAFF.

The chain joins TRBV11-2 to TRBJ2-2; 10 positions agree with TRBD2. This CDR3 is built from 16 residues. Losses at the gene ends were 3 bases for V and 4 bases for J; bases not matched to a gene: 5. Germline assignment: CDR1 SGHAT and CDR2 FQNNGV. The CDR3 sequence is CASSLSGGAGTGELFF. In DNA form, the CDR3 reads TGTGCCAGCAGCTTGAGCGGGGGGGCCGGCACCGGGGAGCTGTTTTTT.

This rearrangement joins TRBV6-1 to TRBJ1-4; 9 positions agree with TRBD1. CDR1 is MNHNS, CDR2 SASEGT, per germline. The CDR3 loop spans 16 amino acids. Losses at the gene ends were 4 bases for V and 7 bases for J; bases not matched to a gene: 10. The CDR3 nucleotides are TGTGCCAGCAGTGGGGAAACCGGGACAGGGACTGAAAAACTGTTTTTT. Amino acid sequence: CASSGETGTGTEKLFF.

The chain combines TRBV11-2 with TRBJ2-7; 13 nucleotides match TRBD2. J lost 2 bases, V lost 4 bases, and 8 bases had no gene match. The CDR3 runs to 17 residues. Per germline, CDR1 SGHAT and CDR2 FQNNGV. The DNA for the CDR3 is TGTGCCAGCAGCTCAGAGGGTACTAGCGGGGGGGCCTACGAGCAGTACTTC. Protein product: CASSSEGTSGGAYEQYF.

The V call is TRBV7-2, the J call TRBJ2-1, with TRBD2 identical over 11 bases. Germline loops: CDR1 SGHTA, CDR2 FQGNSA. The CDR3 length is 14 residues. J gave up 5 bases and V 7 bases, and 4 bases lay outside the gene matches. CDR3 sequence reads: CASKTSGADNEQFF. Written as DNA, the CDR3 is TGTGCCAGCAAGACTAGCGGGGCCGACAATGAGCAGTTCTTC.

The V call is TRBV18, the J call TRBJ2-3; weak D call: TRBD1 (5 bases). V shed 8 bases and J shed 3 bases, with 12 bases lying between them. This CDR3 comprises 13 residues. The germline CDR1 and CDR2 sequences are KGHSH and LQKENI. CDR3 residues: CASQGPVTDTQYF. The DNA for the CDR3 is TGTGCCAGCCAGGGCCCGGTTACAGATACGCAGTATTTT.

This clone was seen just once. The rearrangement links TRBV7-9 to TRBJ1-3; D is uncertain. V was trimmed by 5 bases and J by 0 bases, leaving 11 bases between them. Germline CDR1 is SEHNR and CDR2 is FQNEAQ (reference sequence). The CDR3 runs 15 residues. For the CDR3, the DNA is TGTGCCAGCAGCAGCTCCTACCGCTCTGGAAACACCATATATTTT. It encodes CASSSSYRSGNTIYF.

This chain joins TRBV19 and TRBJ1-1, with D tentatively TRBD1 (6 bases). This CDR3 contains 16 residues. Trimming left V 1 base short and J 1 base short, with 13 bases between. The germline CDR1 and CDR2 sequences are LNHDA and SQIVND (reference sequence). The CDR3 region is CASSIAYTGWNTEAFF. CDR3 DNA sequence: TGTGCCAGTAGTATAGCTTATACAGGGTGGAACACTGAAGCTTTCTTT.

The J gene is TRBJ2-5, the V gene TRBV10-3; D perhaps matches TRBD1 (7 bases). V gave up 6 bases and J gave up 5 bases, with 22 bases separating them. The CDR3 covers 16 residues. Germline V gene sequence: CDR1 ENHRY, CDR2 SYGVKD. CDR3 protein: CAISPGGGGVSETQYF. The CDR3 nucleotides read TGTGCCATCAGCCCCGGAGGGGGCGGTGTGTCGGAGACCCAGTACTTC.

The chain links TRBV5-1 to TRBJ2-7, with TRBD2 identical over 10 bases. This CDR3 has 14 amino acids. Trimming removed 2 bases from V and 3 bases from J; junction bases left unmatched: 2. CDR1 SGHRS and CDR2 YFSETQ come from the germline V gene. The CDR3 nucleotides read TGCGCCAGCAGCTTATCTAGCGGGAGCTACGAGCAGTACTTC. Translated: CASSLSSGSYEQYF.

For the CDR3, the DNA is TGTGCCTGGAGTGTAGACGGCGGGACCTACGAGCAGTACTTC. It is translated as CAWSVDGGTYEQYF. The rearrangement uses TRBV30 and TRBJ2-7, with a tentative D call TRBD2 (6 bases). The germline V gene has CDR1 GTSNPN and CDR2 SVGIG (reference sequence). Deletions cut 0 bases from V and 2 bases from J, with 11 bases between. This CDR3 has 14 residues.

This clone came up once. The gene calls are TRBV7-2 and TRBJ2-5; 14 bases are a match to TRBD2. Germline V gene sequence: CDR1 SGHTA, CDR2 FQGNSA. V gave up 7 bases and J gave up 3 bases; unmatched junction bases: 4. The CDR3 consists of 15 residues. CDR3 protein: CASKPGLAGEETQYF. The CDR3 nucleotides read TGTGCCAGCAAACCGGGACTAGCGGGGGAAGAGACCCAGTACTTC.

The V call is TRBV9, the J call TRBJ2-5, with 9 bases fitting TRBD2. Germline trimming cut 4 bases from V and 5 bases from J; bases unmatched to any gene: 6. There are 14 residues in the CDR3. Germline V gene lookup returns CDR1 SGDLS and CDR2 YYNGEE. The CDR3 reads CASSLSGTSETQYF. CDR3 nucleotide sequence: TGTGCCAGCAGCCTCTCCGGGACTAGCGAGACCCAGTACTTC.

The rearrangement links TRBV27 to TRBJ2-2; D is perhaps TRBD1 (6 bases). Deletions cut 9 bases from V and 0 bases from J, with 11 bases between. The germline V gene encodes CDR1 MNHEY and CDR2 SMNVEV (reference sequence). The CDR3 is 14 residues long. The CDR3: CARPGTTNTGELFF. The CDR3 DNA is TGTGCCAGACCCGGGACAACGAACACCGGGGAGCTGTTTTTT.

The genes are TRBV21-1 and TRBJ2-3; no DNA check was done on the table's D call, TRBD2. TRBV21-1 is shown as a pseudogene. The CDR3 is 15 residues long. The CDR3 spells CASSNTRGGSDTQYF. DNA for the CDR3: TGTGCCAGCAGCAACACAAGGGGGGGTTCCGATACGCAGTATTTT.

The rearrangement joins TRBV6-5 to TRBJ2-7; D is perhaps TRBD1 (6 bases). The CDR3 spans 14 residues. The V and J ends lost 8 bases and 3 bases respectively, with 17 bases between them. Germline V CDR1 and CDR2: MNHEY, SVGAGI. CDR3 in DNA: TGTGCCAGCCAAAAGGCAGGGGTTGACTACGAGCAGTACTTC. Translated, it gives CASQKAGVDYEQYF.

The chain joins TRBV7-2 to TRBJ1-5, with TRBD1 as a possible D gene (5 bases). In germline, CDR1 is SGHTA, CDR2 FQGNSA. Trimming removed 5 bases from V and 4 bases from J, with 6 bases in between. The CDR3 is 12 amino acids. The DNA of the CDR3 is TGTGCCAGCAGCAAGGGGAATCAGCCCCAGCATTTT. Its protein is CASSKGNQPQHF.

Details on this clone: The same CDR3 is also encoded by other DNA sequences in this sample. The chain is built from TRBV2 and TRBJ2-1; no definite D call. V lost 5 bases, J lost 2 bases, and 4 bases lay in between. The CDR3 has 12 amino acids. CDR1 is SNHLY and CDR2 is FYNNEI in the germline V gene. CDR3 sequence: CASSPTYNEQFF. The CDR3 DNA sequence: TGTGCCAGCAGTCCCACCTACAATGAGCAGTTCTTC.

The chain links TRBV27 to TRBJ1-2, with 7 bases aligning to TRBD1. Germline V gene sequence: CDR1 MNHEY, CDR2 SMNVEV (reference sequence). The trim removed 7 bases at V and 4 bases at J, leaving 15 bases unmatched. The CDR3 consists of 16 residues. The CDR3 DNA follows: TGTGCCAGCATTCTAACCGACAGGGAGGCTGGCTATGGCTACACCTTC. This codes for CASILTDREAGYGYTF.

The J gene is TRBJ1-1, the V gene TRBV5-1, with 8 bases that match TRBD1. The V and J ends lost 5 bases and 11 bases, in that order; junction bases with no gene match: 20. This CDR3 has 16 amino acids. Germline CDR1 and CDR2: SGHRS and YFSETQ. The CDR3 is CASSPGGSRGRVNAFF. The CDR3 DNA sequence: TGCGCCAGCAGTCCTGGTGGGAGCAGGGGGCGCGTAAATGCTTTCTTT.

V and J are TRBV3-1 (or the pseudogene TRBV3-2) and TRBJ1-2, with 8 bases lining up with TRBD1. Per the germline V gene, CDR1 is LGHDT and CDR2 is YNNKEL (reference sequence). The CDR3 is 15 amino acids. Germline trimming cut 4 bases from V and 8 bases from J; bases unmatched to any gene: 12. DNA for the CDR3: TGTGCCAGCAGCCTCTTCCAGGACAGGGAAAACGGCTACACCTTC. It is translated as CASSLFQDRENGYTF.

In its sample, this clone was seen many times. This sequence joins TRBV7-2 and TRBJ2-3; 9 bases align to TRBD2. After removal of 5 bases from V and 6 bases from J, the junction contained 15 bases not matched to a gene. This CDR3 contains 17 residues. Per the germline V gene, CDR1 is SGHTA and CDR2 is FQGNSA. The CDR3 nucleotides read TGTGCCAGCAGCCCATTTCCGCGGGGGGGCCTTAGGGATACGCAGTATTTT. This codes for CASSPFPRGGLRDTQYF.

CDR3 loop: CASSPPGQGPVGELFF. DNA of the CDR3: TGCGCCAGCAGCCCACCGGGACAGGGTCCTGTCGGGGAGCTGTTTTTT. V is TRBV4-1 and J is TRBJ2-2; TRBD1 matches at 9 bases. The CDR3 is 16 residues long. Looked up from germline, CDR1 is MGHRA and CDR2 is YSYEKL. V gave up 4 bases and J gave up 7 bases; unmatched junction bases: 10.